This T cell receptor beta chain was sequenced in a study of T-cell memory formation after mild COVID-19. Background on the study: Each donor largely had its own TCR clusters.

TCRdb re-called the 5' RACE reads through MiXCR, storing one row per CDR3 protein. The data show 170,000 or so distinct CDR3 sequences, roughly a third seen once. Source material: PBMCs or a T cell subset sorted from them (not recorded which). The TCR sequence derives from an adult woman who had mild COVID-19 (a few samples of this study predate the infection). Cell type and time point are not known.

CDR3 sequence (DNA): TGTGCCAGCAGCTTGGGGCAAGTAGGACCCCAGCATTTT. Translating gives CASSLGQVGPQHF. V is TRBV5-6 and J is TRBJ1-5; D ambiguous. This CDR3 contains 13 residues. V was pared by 0 bases and J by 10 bases, with 11 bases between. Germline V lookup: CDR1 SGHDT, CDR2 YYEEEE. Drawing the rest from reference TRBV5-6 and TRBJ1-5, the complete variable domain is DAGVTQSPTHLIKTRGQQVTLRCSPKSGHDTVSWYQQALGQGPQFIFQYYEEEERQRGNFPDRFSGHQFPNYSSELNVNALLLGDSALYLCASSLGQVGPQHFGDGTRLSIL.